This T cell receptor (beta chain) comes out of a study of technical replicates of blood from a handful of donors. Generated by immunoSEQ multiplex PCR, the TCRdb table keeps only in-frame clones and is missing some. The sample lists about 83,000 clones; around 94% were seen once. Germline CDR1 SGHTA, CDR2 FQGNSA. The V gene end was trimmed by 5 bases and the J gene end by 1 base; junction bases not matched to a gene: 7. The CDR3 runs to 15 residues. V is TRBV7-2 and J is TRBJ2-7, with 8 bases matching TRBD1. The receptor was isolated from a human donor in good health. The sequencing sample was made of T cells isolated from PBMCs. The CDR3 DNA reads TGTGCCAGCAGCCCTCAGACAGGGGAATCCTACGAGCAGTACTTC. It codes for CASSPQTGESYEQYF.